This T cell receptor (beta chain) is drawn from a study of OX40 agonist ivuxolimab in advanced cancers. Profiled with immunoSEQ multiplex PCR; TCRdb holds only in-frame clones, not every one. The profile covers approximately 74,000 clones, with around nine tenths appearing a single time and 0.5% to 0.55% taken by the ten largest. Germline values: CDR1 SGHVS, CDR2 FQNEAQ. V lost 2 bases and J lost 4; bases outside the gene matches: 8. This CDR3 has 16 residues. Systemic immunosuppression or autoimmune disease history was grounds to exclude patients. This sequence originates from an adult with an advanced solid tumor such as melanoma, head and neck, liver or kidney cancer. V gene TRBV7-8 combines with J gene TRBJ2-5; 9 bases are a match to TRBD1. The material sequenced was CD4+ or CD8+ T cells sorted from blood, taken in a trial of the OX40 agonist ivuxolimab. The CDR3 DNA follows: TGTGCCAGCAGCTTAAATCCTACAGGGGGCGGAGAGACCCAGTACTTC. It translates to CASSLNPTGGGETQYF.